Presented here are 30 T cell receptor beta chains from one specimen sequenced in a study of blood T cell repertoires in COVID-19. Produced via immunoSEQ multiplex PCR; TCRdb's table is partial and in-frame only. The sample yields 220,000 or so clones, approximately 85% seen once. The sequenced material came from peripheral blood. These receptors were collected from a woman aged 80 or older with COVID-19, enrolled during active disease.

The chain carries TRBV18 and TRBJ2-3, with TRBD2 matching over 11 bases. The CDR3 loop spans 17 amino acids. Per the germline V gene, CDR1 is KGHSH and CDR2 is LQKENI. V shed 3 bases and J 3 bases; nucleotides not matched to a gene: 8. CDR3 coding DNA: TGTGCCAGCTCACCCGCGGCTAGCGGGAGGAAGACAGATACGCAGTATTTT. It codes for CASSPAASGRKTDTQYF.

The chain carries TRBV20-1 and TRBJ2-3; D perhaps matches TRBD2 (5 bases). The CDR3 sequence is 11 residues long. CDR1 and CDR2 from the germline V gene are DFQATT and SNEGSKA (reference sequence). The germline V and J ends were trimmed by 0 bases and 12 bases, with 10 bases remaining between them. CDR3 DNA: TGCAGTGCTAGAGATGCGGGTTCCCAGTATTTT. It specifies CSARDAGSQYF.

This clone was detected a few times. This chain connects TRBV19 to TRBJ1-5; unclear D gene. Germline CDR1 and CDR2: LNHDA and SQIVND (reference sequence). Deletions cut 3 bases from V and 2 bases from J, with 11 bases between. This CDR3 spans 15 amino acids. The chain's CDR3 is CASSMEGIRNQPQHF. Written as DNA, the CDR3 is TGTGCCAGTAGTATGGAGGGAATCCGCAATCAGCCCCAGCATTTT.

The V and J genes are TRBV4-2 and TRBJ2-7; 7 nucleotides align to TRBD2. Germline loops: CDR1 LGHNA, CDR2 YNFKEQ. With 4 bases clipped from V and 0 bases from J, the junction kept 12 bases outside the gene matches. The CDR3 extends over 17 amino acids. The CDR3 DNA reads TGTGCCAGCAGCCCCACCTCGGGTGGGGACTACTCCTACGAGCAGTACTTC. Translating it yields CASSPTSGGDYSYEQYF.

Here the CDR3 DNA reads TGCGCCAGCAGCTTCGGGACAGGGGGCAAAGATACGCAGTATTTT. Its translation is CASSFGTGGKDTQYF. The rearrangement links TRBV5-1 to TRBJ2-3; 12 bases map to TRBD1. The CDR3 is made up of 15 amino acids. Per the germline V gene, CDR1 is SGHRS and CDR2 is YFSETQ. The V gene end was trimmed by 2 bases and the J gene end by 5 bases; junction bases not matched to a gene: 3. The variable domain in full, with the rest retrieved from reference TRBV5-1 and TRBJ2-3, is KAGVTQTPRYLIKTRGQQVTLSCSPISGHRSVSWYQQTPGQGLQFLFEYFSETQRNKGNFPGRFSGRQFSNSRSEMNVSTLELGDSALYLCASSFGTGGKDTQYFGPGTRLTVL.

The CDR3 region is CASSTGRSPYGYTF. CDR3 DNA: TGTGCCAGTAGTACAGGGCGGAGCCCCTATGGCTACACCTTC. This chain connects TRBV19 to TRBJ1-2, with a tentative D call TRBD1 (5 bases). Trimming removed 4 bases at V and 4 bases at J, with 13 bases between. The CDR3 runs 14 residues. CDR1 is LNHDA and CDR2 is SQIVND in the germline V gene (reference sequence). The whole variable domain, filled in from reference TRBV19 and TRBJ1-2, reads DGGITQSPKYLFRKEGQNVTLSCEQNLNHDAMYWYRQDPGQGLRLIYYSQIVNDFQKGDIAEGYSVSREKKESFPLTVTSAQKNPTAFYLCASSTGRSPYGYTFGSGTRLTVV.

V is TRBV6-4 and J is TRBJ2-1; 10 bases agree with TRBD2. This CDR3 is built from 15 residues. Per the germline V gene, CDR1 is MRHNA and CDR2 is SNTAGT. The V segment lost 2 bases and the J segment 6 bases; nucleotides outside the gene matches: 4. CDR3 nucleotides: TGTGCCAGCAGTGACAAGGCTAGCGGGGGCAATGAGCAGTTCTTC. This encodes CASSDKASGGNEQFF.

The rearrangement uses TRBV5-1 and TRBJ2-5; D is perhaps TRBD2 (5 bases). The CDR3 length is 15 residues. V dropped 4 bases and J dropped 2 bases, with 15 bases sitting between them. Germline CDR1 and CDR2: SGHRS and YFSETQ. CDR3 loop: CASSRGPSRQETQYF. CDR3 in DNA: TGCGCCAGCAGCAGAGGGCCAAGTCGACAAGAGACCCAGTACTTC.

V usage is TRBV27 and J usage is TRBJ2-1; TRBD2 aligns across 7 bases. V shed 2 bases and J 9 bases; nucleotides not matched to a gene: 7. This CDR3 spans 14 amino acids. Looked up from germline, CDR1 is MNHEY and CDR2 is SMNVEV (reference sequence). The CDR3 reads CASSLRAGVSEQFF. In DNA, the CDR3 is TGTGCCAGCAGTTTACGGGCGGGAGTGAGTGAGCAGTTCTTC.

This chain joins TRBV6-5 and TRBJ2-7; TRBD2 matches 10 bases. Germline V lookup: CDR1 MNHEY, CDR2 SVGAGI. CDR3 length equals 11 residues. V lost 6 bases and J lost 12; bases outside the gene matches: 5. The CDR3 reads CASSGTSVLYF. CDR3 coding DNA: TGTGCCAGCAGCGGGACTAGCGTCCTGTACTTC.

This chain uses TRBV5-4 with TRBJ1-2, with D unclear. From germline, CDR1 is SGHNT and CDR2 YYREEE (reference sequence). This CDR3 comprises 14 residues. V lost 2 bases and J lost 7, with 15 bases in between. Here the CDR3 reads CASSFPRLGGGYTF. In DNA, the CDR3 is TGTGCCAGCAGCTTCCCCCGCCTCGGCGGTGGCTACACCTTC.

The chain is built from TRBV6-2 or TRBV6-3 and TRBJ2-1, with D possibly matching TRBD2 (7 bases). Trimming took 3 bases from V and 5 from J, leaving 17 bases between them. The CDR3 extends over 16 amino acids. The germline V gene has CDR1 MNHEY and CDR2 SVGEGT. The DNA for the CDR3 is TGTGCCAGCAGTTATCTTGTAACAGGGAGGGACAATGAGCAGTTCTTC. Its translation: CASSYLVTGRDNEQFF.

The CDR3 DNA follows: TGCGCCAGCAGCTTGGAGGCGAAGCAGGGGATCTACGAGCAGTACTTC. Translation: CASSLEAKQGIYEQYF. V is TRBV5-1 and J is TRBJ2-7; the D gene is possibly TRBD1 (6 bases). Germline values: CDR1 SGHRS, CDR2 YFSETQ. This CDR3 spans 16 amino acids. V was pared by 0 bases and J by 3 bases, with 16 bases between. Full variable domain (missing parts from reference TRBV5-1 and TRBJ2-7): KAGVTQTPRYLIKTRGQQVTLSCSPISGHRSVSWYQQTPGQGLQFLFEYFSETQRNKGNFPGRFSGRQFSNSRSEMNVSTLELGDSALYLCASSLEAKQGIYEQYFGPGTRLTVT.

As regards this clone: At one end the junction does not follow the germline gene, possibly because of a read error. The chain couples TRBV15 to TRBJ2-7; 9 positions match TRBD2. The germline CDR1 and CDR2 sequences are LNHNV and YYDKDF (reference sequence). The CDR3 contains 13 residues. The CDR3 nucleotides read TGTGCCACCAGCAGAGATGTAGCGGGAGCTTTAGACTTC. Protein sequence: CATSRDVAGALDF.

This chain links TRBV29-1 with TRBJ1-1; D is ambiguous. CDR1 is SQVTM, CDR2 ANQGSEA, per germline. Trimming stripped 3 bases from V and 11 bases from J, with 7 bases between. The CDR3 totals 9 residues. The CDR3 coding sequence is TGCAGCGTTGAGGGCTGGGCTTTCTTT. This translates into CSVEGWAFF.

This sequence joins TRBV6-5 and TRBJ1-2, with D tentatively TRBD1 (6 bases). The V gene's germline CDR1 is MNHEY and CDR2 SVGAGI. The CDR3 extends over 14 amino acids. The V gene lost 5 bases and the J gene lost 2 bases, with 12 bases spanning the gap. CDR3 bases: TGTGCCAGCAGTACGTTAGGGACAAACTATGGCTACACCTTC. Protein product: CASSTLGTNYGYTF.

The chain employs TRBV28 and TRBJ2-7; 7 bases map to TRBD1. The germline V gene encodes CDR1 MDHEN and CDR2 SYDVKM. CDR3 length equals 14 residues. V lost 7 bases, J lost 2 bases, and 8 bases stayed unmatched. CDR3 coding DNA: TGTGCCAGCAACACACAGGGGCCGCCCTACGAGCAGTACTTC. It encodes CASNTQGPPYEQYF.

V usage is TRBV28 and J usage is TRBJ2-7; D is unclear. Trimming removed 2 bases at V and 4 bases at J, with 6 bases between. The length of the CDR3 is 12 residues. The germline V gene has CDR1 MDHEN and CDR2 SYDVKM. In nucleotides, the CDR3 is TGTGCCAGCAGTTTAATCCCATACGAGCAGTACTTC. Residues: CASSLIPYEQYF.

The chain employs TRBV5-5 and TRBJ1-1; possibly TRBD1 for D (6 bases). The CDR3 spans 15 residues. Trimming took 0 bases from V and 5 from J, leaving 14 bases between them. Germline CDR1 is SGHKS and CDR2 is YYEKEE (reference sequence). DNA of the CDR3: TGTGCCAGCAGCTTGGCCTGGGGGCGAGTTACTGAAGCTTTCTTT. As protein: CASSLAWGRVTEAFF.

The rearrangement uses TRBV11-2 and TRBJ2-2; 13 bases agree with TRBD2. Germline V gene sequence: CDR1 SGHAT, CDR2 FQNNGV. This CDR3 is built from 16 residues. J lost 6 bases, V lost 5 bases, and 6 bases had no gene match. The CDR3 DNA reads as TGTGCCAGCAGCCCACCGGGACTAGCGGGACCCGGGGAGCTGTTTTTT. The encoded protein is CASSPPGLAGPGELFF.

The chain uses TRBV6-2 or TRBV6-3 and TRBJ1-5, with a tentative D call TRBD1 (6 bases). The V gene's germline CDR1 is MNHEY and CDR2 SVGEGT. V was shortened by 5 bases and J by 0 bases, with 14 bases between the two germline ends. The CDR3 covers 16 residues. The CDR3 loop reads CASSGAGTISNQPQHF. The CDR3 DNA sequence: TGTGCCAGCAGTGGAGCCGGGACAATTAGCAATCAGCCCCAGCATTTT.

The V and J genes are TRBV4-2 and TRBJ2-2; 9 bases match TRBD2. Germline V gene sequence: CDR1 LGHNA, CDR2 YNFKEQ. CDR3 length: 16 amino acids. J was trimmed by 4 bases and V by 2 bases; bases with no gene match: 5. CDR3 residues: CASSQQLAGPTGELFF. The CDR3 DNA follows: TGTGCCAGCAGCCAACAACTAGCGGGTCCCACCGGGGAGCTGTTTTTT.

V usage is TRBV11-3 and J usage is TRBJ2-7, with unresolved D. CDR1 SGHNT and CDR2 YENEEA come from the germline V gene. Trimming took off 0 bases at V and 5 bases at J, with 11 bases between the two ends. This CDR3 has 14 amino acids. The CDR3 reads CASSLDFSRDEQYF. DNA for the CDR3: TGTGCCAGCAGCTTAGATTTTAGTAGAGACGAGCAGTACTTC.

The count of this clone is one. The genes are TRBV5-1 and TRBJ1-6, with a possible D match to TRBD1 (6 bases). CDR1 SGHRS and CDR2 YFSETQ come from the germline V gene. The CDR3 contains 14 residues. V shed 3 bases and J shed 7 bases, with 11 bases lying between them. CDR3 protein: CASSSDSLNSPLHF. CDR3 sequence (DNA): TGCGCCAGCAGCTCGGACAGTCTAAATTCACCCCTCCACTTT.

The V and J genes are TRBV6-2 or TRBV6-3 and TRBJ2-2; D is perhaps TRBD2 (6 bases). The length of the CDR3 is 17 residues. The germline CDR1 and CDR2 sequences are MNHEY and SVGEGT. V was trimmed by 4 bases and J by 7 bases, leaving 22 bases between them. For the CDR3, the DNA is TGTGCCAGCAGTTCCCCAGAGCGGGCCCGAGGAGGCGGGGAGCTGTTTTTT. Encoded protein: CASSSPERARGGGELFF.

This chain uses TRBV3-1 (or the pseudogene TRBV3-2) with TRBJ2-4, with TRBD2 identical over 11 bases. CDR3 length: 16 residues. Losses at the gene ends were 3 bases for V and 6 bases for J; bases not matched to a gene: 7. The V gene's germline CDR1 is LGHDT and CDR2 YNNKEL (reference sequence). CDR3 bases: TGTGCCAGCAGCCAGGACAGAACTAGCGGGAGAAACATTCAGTACTTC. It yields the protein CASSQDRTSGRNIQYF.

V and J are TRBV9 and TRBJ2-4; 10 bases map to TRBD1. This CDR3 is built from 15 residues. Germline loops: CDR1 SGDLS, CDR2 YYNGEE. V shed 0 bases, J shed 6 bases, and the junction held 3 bases outside the gene matches. The DNA for the CDR3 is TGTGCCAGCAGCGTAGAGGGGGACAGGGGAAACATTCAGTACTTC. Protein product: CASSVEGDRGNIQYF.

The genes are TRBV7-9 and TRBJ2-1, with 8 bases that match TRBD2. CDR1 and CDR2 from the germline V gene are SEHNR and FQNEAQ (reference sequence). Trimming at V came to 8 bases and at J to 5 bases, leaving 14 bases not matched to a gene. The CDR3 has 16 residues. CDR3: CASCPDAGGFNNEQFF. CDR3 DNA: TGTGCCAGCTGCCCTGACGCGGGGGGATTTAACAATGAGCAGTTCTTC. Full variable domain (rest looked up from reference TRBV7-9 and TRBJ2-1): DTGVSQNPRHKITKRGQNVTFRCDPISEHNRLYWYRQTLGQGPEFLTYFQNEAQLEKSRLLSDRFSAERPKGSFSTLEIQRTEQGDSAMYLCASCPDAGGFNNEQFFGPGTRLTVL.

The chain joins TRBV6-5 to TRBJ2-2, with 11 bases matching TRBD1. This CDR3 region has 15 residues. V lost 8 bases and J lost 7; bases outside the gene matches: 9. Germline V gene lookup returns CDR1 MNHEY and CDR2 SVGAGI. CDR3 in DNA: TGTGCCAGCCGGGCTAGGACAGGGGGCGGCGGGGAGCTGTTTTTT. Amino acids: CASRARTGGGGELFF.

This chain links TRBV5-1 with TRBJ1-1; D not resolved. Trimming took off 1 base at V and 5 bases at J, with 9 bases between the two ends. The germline gives CDR1 SGHRS, CDR2 YFSETQ. The CDR3 runs to 13 residues. CDR3 protein: CASSLWGETEAFF. In DNA, the CDR3 is TGCGCCAGCAGCTTGTGGGGAGAAACTGAAGCTTTCTTT. The whole variable domain, remainder taken from reference TRBV5-1 and TRBJ1-1, is KAGVTQTPRYLIKTRGQQVTLSCSPISGHRSVSWYQQTPGQGLQFLFEYFSETQRNKGNFPGRFSGRQFSNSRSEMNVSTLELGDSALYLCASSLWGETEAFFGQGTRLTVV.